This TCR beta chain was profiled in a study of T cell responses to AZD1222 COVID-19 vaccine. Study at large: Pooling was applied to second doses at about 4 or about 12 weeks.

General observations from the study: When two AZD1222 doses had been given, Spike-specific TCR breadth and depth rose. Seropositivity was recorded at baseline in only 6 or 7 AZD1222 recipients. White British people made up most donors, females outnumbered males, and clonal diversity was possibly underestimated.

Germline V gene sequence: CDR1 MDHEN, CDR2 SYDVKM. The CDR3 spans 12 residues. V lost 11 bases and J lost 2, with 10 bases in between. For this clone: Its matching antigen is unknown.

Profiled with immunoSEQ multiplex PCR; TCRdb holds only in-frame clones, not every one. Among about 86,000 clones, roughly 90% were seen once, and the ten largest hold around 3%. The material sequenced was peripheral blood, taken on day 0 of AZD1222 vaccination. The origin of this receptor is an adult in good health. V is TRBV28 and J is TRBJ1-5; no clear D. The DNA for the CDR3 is TGTGCCTCAGGAACGGGCAATCAGCCCCAGCATTTT. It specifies CASGTGNQPQHF.